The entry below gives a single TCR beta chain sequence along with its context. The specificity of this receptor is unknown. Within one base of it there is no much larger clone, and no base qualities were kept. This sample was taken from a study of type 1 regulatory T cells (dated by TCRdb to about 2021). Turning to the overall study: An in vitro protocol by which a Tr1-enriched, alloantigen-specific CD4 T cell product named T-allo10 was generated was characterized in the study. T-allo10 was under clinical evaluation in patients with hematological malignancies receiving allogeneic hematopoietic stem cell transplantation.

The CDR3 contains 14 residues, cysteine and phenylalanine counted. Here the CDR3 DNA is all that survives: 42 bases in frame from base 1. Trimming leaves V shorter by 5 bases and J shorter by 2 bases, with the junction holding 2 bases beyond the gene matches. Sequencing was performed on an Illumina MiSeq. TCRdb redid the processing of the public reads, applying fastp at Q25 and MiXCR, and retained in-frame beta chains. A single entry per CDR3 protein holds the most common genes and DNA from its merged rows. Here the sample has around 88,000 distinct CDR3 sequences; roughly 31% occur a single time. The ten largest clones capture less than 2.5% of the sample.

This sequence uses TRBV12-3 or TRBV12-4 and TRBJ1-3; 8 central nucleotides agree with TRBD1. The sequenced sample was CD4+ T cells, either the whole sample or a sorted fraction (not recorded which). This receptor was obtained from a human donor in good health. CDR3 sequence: CASSATGAGNTIYF. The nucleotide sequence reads TGTGCCAGCAGTGCGACAGGGGCTGGAAACACCATATATTTT.